The present entry profiles one T cell receptor (beta chain) with its context. Time point reported: after neoadjuvant nivolumab, at surgical resection. These newly diagnosed stage II-IVA oral cavity squamous cell carcinoma patients had no prior systemic or radiation treatment. The sample is drawn from a study of neoadjuvant anti-PD-1 for oral cavity cancer. For the study at large: Patients without progression received a fourth nivolumab dose around day 43, then surgical resection on days 50-56.

The CDR3 has 15 residues. Per germline, CDR1 MDHEN and CDR2 SYDVKM. Unmatched junction bases numbered 14, after V lost 6 bases and J lost 8 bases. TCRdb keeps only in-frame clones here, not all; method: immunoSEQ multiplex PCR. This sample has 68,000 or so clones; approximately 81% occur once, and the top ten carry 3% to 4%. The clonotype was recovered from a person aged 40-85 years with oral cavity squamous cell carcinoma. The source was PBMCs, collected after nivolumab (anti-PD-1) treatment. This chain links TRBV28 with TRBJ1-2, with TRBD1 matching over 8 bases. DNA for the CDR3: TGTGCCAGCAGACCTGGACAGGGCGAAAGTGGAGGCTACACCTTC. Translating gives CASRPGQGESGGYTF.